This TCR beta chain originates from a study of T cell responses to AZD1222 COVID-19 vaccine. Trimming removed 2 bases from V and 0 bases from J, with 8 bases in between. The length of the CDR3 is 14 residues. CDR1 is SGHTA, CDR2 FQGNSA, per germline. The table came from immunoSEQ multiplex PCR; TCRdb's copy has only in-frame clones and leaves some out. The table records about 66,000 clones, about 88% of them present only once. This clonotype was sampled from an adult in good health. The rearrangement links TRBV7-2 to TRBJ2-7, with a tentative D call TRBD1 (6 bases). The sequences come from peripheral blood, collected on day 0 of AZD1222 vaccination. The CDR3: CASSLQGSSYEQYF. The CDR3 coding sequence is TGTGCCAGCAGCTTACAGGGGAGCTCCTACGAGCAGTACTTC.